This T cell receptor (beta chain) was identified during a study of radiotherapy plus CTLA-4 blockade in lung cancer. Produced via immunoSEQ multiplex PCR; TCRdb's table is partial and in-frame only. The table lists roughly 98,000 clones, 82% of them singletons. In the case of this clone: Its specificity is unknown.

CDR3 length equals 15 residues. Unmatched junction bases numbered 7, after V lost 1 base and J lost 9 bases. CDR1 is MGHRA, CDR2 YSYEKL, per germline. Focal radiation plus CTLA-4 blockade with ipilimumab was administered to patients who had chemo-refractory metastatic non-small-cell lung cancer. Findings of the study overall: Subsequent to radiotherapy plus ipilimumab, tumor-derived TCR clones underwent expansion in blood.

Source: peripheral blood, taken from a patient treated with radiotherapy plus ipilimumab. The genes are TRBV4-1 and TRBJ2-1; the match to TRBD1 covers 9 bases. This sequence originates from a human donor with non-small cell lung cancer who had a partial response to radiotherapy plus ipilimumab. This CDR3 is CASSQGDRVLSEQFF. In nucleotides, the CDR3 is TGCGCCAGCAGCCAAGGGGACAGGGTACTCAGTGAGCAGTTCTTC.